This T cell receptor beta chain was identified in a study of T cell responses to AZD1222 COVID-19 vaccine. V dropped 1 base and J dropped 8 bases, with 12 bases sitting between them. This CDR3 has 13 amino acids. The assay was immunoSEQ multiplex PCR, and TCRdb's table has in-frame clones only and misses some. The sample contains approximately 150,000 clones, roughly nine tenths of which appear only once. Findings of the study overall: Donors were chiefly white British, with a greater number of females, and clonal diversity was perhaps underestimated. With dominance at 160-218 and 743-854, vaccine-associated CD4 TCRs spanned spike. Scientists sampled the repertoires only once the peak T cell response had passed.

This clone showed up just once. As yet, its antigen is unknown. The specimen comprised peripheral blood, sampled on day 0 of AZD1222 vaccination. The J gene is TRBJ2-7, the V gene TRBV12-3 or TRBV12-4, with D perhaps matching TRBD1 or TRBD2 (5 bases each). The sequence was collected from an adult in good health. Here the CDR3 DNA reads TGTGCCAGCAGTTTAGAGTTGGGGGTTCAGCAGTACTTC. It is translated as CASSLELGVQQYF.